This TCR beta chain was profiled in a study of T cells after yellow fever vaccination. This clonotype was picked up a small number of times. Its antigen is still unknown. TCRdb itself ran the 5' RACE reads through MiXCR, one entry per CDR3 protein. Of 95,000 to 150,000 distinct CDR3 sequences listed, about 8.2% are singletons. CDR1 is MNHEY and CDR2 is SVGAGI in the germline V gene. The CDR3 consists of 12 residues. V was trimmed by 6 bases and J by 5 bases, leaving 10 bases between them. Findings and limits, study-wide: The secondary response was weaker but peaked faster, day 5 versus 15. There was a possibility that FACS-sorted repertoires contained abundant clonotypes contaminating from the bulk population.

Specimen: CD8+ T cells sorted from PBMCs, collected on the day of the yellow fever booster vaccination. This chain uses TRBV6-5 with TRBJ2-5; perhaps TRBD1 as D (8 bases). This TCR was sampled from a man between 18 and 29 years old who received the YFV17D yellow fever vaccine. CDR3 nucleotide sequence: TGTGCCAGCAGACAGGGGGGGGAGACCCAGTACTTC. Translated: CASRQGGETQYF.